The 26 T cell receptor beta chains below were found in one sample sequenced in a study of PD-L1 blockade in urothelial cancer. Sequencing used immunoSEQ multiplex PCR; TCRdb keeps in-frame clones, though not all of them. The sample has 35,000 to 50,000 clones, around four fifths seen once; the top ten hold roughly 16%. The time point here: peripheral blood 6 weeks after treatment start. The input for sequencing was PBMCs, taken around atezolizumab (anti-PD-L1) treatment. The receptors were gathered from a man in his fifties or sixties with urothelial cancer.

The chain combines TRBV5-4 with TRBJ1-6; perhaps TRBD1 as D (6 bases). V was pared by 0 bases and J by 9 bases, with 7 bases between. This CDR3 has 13 residues. Germline lookup yields CDR1 SGHNT and CDR2 YYREEE (reference sequence). CDR3 sequence reads: CASSLDRASPLHF. The CDR3 nucleotides are TGTGCCAGCAGCTTGGACAGGGCTTCACCCCTCCACTTT.

This chain joins TRBV5-8 and TRBJ2-5, with 7 positions matching TRBD1. The CDR3 covers 13 residues. The germline V gene encodes CDR1 SGHTS and CDR2 YDEGEE. The junction had 6 bases not matched to a gene; V was cut back by 5 bases and J by 5 bases. The CDR3 DNA reads TGTGCCAGCAGACTGAGGGGGCTCGAGACCCAGTACTTC. It translates to CASRLRGLETQYF. Based on the CDR3 plus reference TRBV5-8 and TRBJ2-5, the full variable domain is EAGVTQSPTHLIKTRGQQATLRCSPISGHTSVYWYQQALGLGLQFLLWYDEGEERNRGNFPPRFSGRQFPNYSSELNVNALELEDSALYLCASRLRGLETQYFGPGTRLLVL.

The chain recombines TRBV2 with TRBJ2-2, with 8 bases lining up with TRBD1. Germline V gene data show CDR1 as SNHLY and CDR2 as FYNNEI. The V and J ends lost 6 bases and 6 bases, in that order; junction bases with no gene match: 9. CDR3 length: 15 amino acids. The DNA of the CDR3 is TGTGCCAGCAGCAAGGACAGGGCGAAGGCCGGGGAGCTGTTTTTT. The encoded protein is CASSKDRAKAGELFF.

This clone occurred once. V and J are TRBV4-1 and TRBJ2-5; the D gene is possibly TRBD1 (5 bases). The CDR3 runs to 14 residues. Germline CDR1 and CDR2: MGHRA and YSYEKL. V lost 0 bases and J lost 4, with 9 bases in between. This chain's CDR3 is CASSQDRVGETQYF. CDR3 in DNA: TGCGCCAGCAGCCAAGACAGGGTTGGAGAGACCCAGTACTTC.

The chain links TRBV6-1 to TRBJ1-6; D remains ambiguous. Germline CDR1 MNHNS, CDR2 SASEGT. V shed 3 bases and J shed 7 bases, with 19 bases lying between them. The CDR3 contains 17 residues. The CDR3 region has the DNA TGTGCCAGCAGTGACAACCCCCCGCCAGGCCCAAATTCACCCCTCCACTTT. Its translation is CASSDNPPPGPNSPLHF.

This rearrangement joins TRBV19 to TRBJ2-4; maybe TRBD1 (5 bases). The length of the CDR3 is 16 residues. CDR1 and CDR2 (germline): LNHDA, SQIVND (reference sequence). Trimming left V 5 bases short and J 0 bases short, with 14 bases between. Here the CDR3 reads CASSPRTSLAKNIQYF. For the CDR3, the DNA is TGTGCCAGTAGTCCACGGACATCTTTAGCCAAAAACATTCAGTACTTC.

This rearrangement joins TRBV6-5 to TRBJ1-2; 7 bases align to TRBD1. This CDR3 contains 13 residues. From germline, CDR1 is MNHEY and CDR2 SVGAGI. Trimming at V came to 8 bases and at J to 3 bases, leaving 6 bases not matched to a gene. The CDR3 DNA reads as TGTGCCAGCCAGGGGGGCATTGACTATGGCTACACCTTC. Protein: CASQGGIDYGYTF.

The rearrangement uses TRBV5-4 and TRBJ1-4; D might be TRBD1 (5 bases). V was cut by 3 bases and J by 5 bases, with 17 bases left in between. CDR1 is SGHNT, CDR2 YYREEE, per germline (reference sequence). This CDR3 is built from 16 residues. The CDR3 loop is CASSSISGGRNEKLFF. In nucleotides, the CDR3 is TGTGCCAGCAGCTCCATTTCGGGGGGTAGGAATGAAAAACTGTTTTTT.

A few counts support this clone. The CDR3 spells CASSPGAGNQPQHF. The CDR3 DNA sequence: TGTGCCAGCTCACCAGGGGCAGGCAATCAGCCCCAGCATTTT. The chain employs TRBV18 and TRBJ1-5, with a weak D call TRBD1 (5 bases). CDR3 length: 14 amino acids. From germline, CDR1 is KGHSH and CDR2 LQKENI. V gave up 2 bases and J gave up 2 bases, with 7 bases separating them.

This chain connects TRBV30 to TRBJ1-2; the D is unclear. CDR3 length: 12 amino acids. Germline CDR1 reads GTSNPN; CDR2 reads SVGIG (reference sequence). Trimming stripped 3 bases from V and 8 bases from J, with 13 bases between. The CDR3 is CAWSLALGGYTF. The CDR3 coding sequence is TGTGCCTGGAGCCTAGCCTTGGGCGGCTACACCTTC.

This chain uses TRBV28 with TRBJ1-1; TRBD1 aligns across 7 bases. This CDR3 contains 14 residues. Germline trimming cut 5 bases from V and 0 bases from J; bases unmatched to any gene: 3. CDR1 and CDR2 from the germline V gene are MDHEN and SYDVKM. CDR3 in DNA: TGTGCCAGCAGTCCGACAGGGATGAACACTGAAGCTTTCTTT. Translation gives CASSPTGMNTEAFF.

The chain recombines TRBV6-1 with TRBJ1-2; D is unresolved. V was clipped by 2 bases and J by 7 bases, with 17 bases between them. Germline assignment: CDR1 MNHNS and CDR2 SASEGT. The CDR3 totals 15 residues. For the CDR3, the DNA is TGTGCCAGCAGTGAATGGGCAAGGTCCATAGGTGGCTACACCTTC. Amino acid sequence: CASSEWARSIGGYTF.

This chain joins TRBV2 and TRBJ1-1, with 8 bases fitting TRBD1. CDR3 length: 16 residues. The V gene's germline CDR1 is SNHLY and CDR2 FYNNEI. Unmatched junction bases numbered 11, after V lost 5 bases and J lost 3 bases. In nucleotides, the CDR3 is TGTGCCAGCAGTCCTCCCCCCGACAGGGGCCACACTGAAGCTTTCTTT. Its protein is CASSPPPDRGHTEAFF. The variable domain in full, completed from reference TRBV2 and TRBJ1-1, reads EPEVTQTPSHQVTQMGQEVILRCVPISNHLYFYWYRQILGQKVEFLVSFYNNEISEKSEIFDDQFSVERPDGSNFTLKIRSTKLEDSAMYFCASSPPPDRGHTEAFFGQGTRLTVV.

A few counts support this clone. The gene calls are TRBV5-5 and TRBJ1-2; 9 nucleotides agree with TRBD1. Trimming cost V 3 bases and J 8 bases; bases outside gene matches: 5. Germline V lookup: CDR1 SGHKS, CDR2 YYEKEE (reference sequence). The CDR3 has 13 amino acids. The CDR3 DNA reads TGTGCCAGCAGCTCACAGGGGGCGGGAGGCTACACCTTC. Translation: CASSSQGAGGYTF.

This clone has just a few counts. The V gene is TRBV6-5, the J gene TRBJ1-6; D is unclear. This CDR3 contains 13 residues. V was cut by 4 bases and J by 9 bases, with 10 bases left in between. Germline-derived CDR1 and CDR2 are MNHEY and SVGAGI. The CDR3 nucleotides are TGTGCCAGCAGTTTTCTCGAGGGTTCACCCCTCCACTTT. The encoded protein is CASSFLEGSPLHF.

The rearrangement joins TRBV2 to TRBJ2-4, with D perhaps TRBD1 (6 bases). CDR1 SNHLY and CDR2 FYNNEI come from the germline V gene. The ends were cut back, 7 bases at V and 6 bases at J, with 16 bases in the middle. This CDR3 spans 14 amino acids. The CDR3 DNA reads TGTGCCAGCAAGGGGGTGGGGGCCGCAAACATTCAGTACTTC. Protein: CASKGVGAANIQYF.

This chain joins TRBV5-1 and TRBJ2-3; 8 nucleotides match TRBD1. The CDR3 length is 14 residues. The V gene's germline CDR1 is SGHRS and CDR2 YFSETQ. The trim removed 4 bases at V and 4 bases at J, leaving 5 bases unmatched. This chain's CDR3 is CASSPGQGADTQYF. In DNA form, the CDR3 reads TGCGCCAGCAGCCCTGGACAGGGCGCAGATACGCAGTATTTT.

This clone has just one count. The V call is TRBV5-8, the J call TRBJ2-2; D perhaps matches TRBD1 (6 bases). The CDR3 is 15 amino acids. V was cut by 4 bases and J by 6 bases, with 16 bases left in between. Germline V lookup: CDR1 SGHTS, CDR2 YDEGEE. DNA for the CDR3: TGTGCCAGCAGCCCTTACAGGGCAGGAGCCGGGGAGCTGTTTTTT. Translation gives CASSPYRAGAGELFF.

The chain combines TRBV15 with TRBJ1-4; D is ambiguous. The CDR3 has 16 amino acids. V was pared by 2 bases and J by 5 bases, with 15 bases between. Germline V gene lookup returns CDR1 LNHNV and CDR2 YYDKDF (reference sequence). The CDR3 region has the DNA TGTGCCACCAGCAGACCTACAGACGGGGTCAATGAAAAACTGTTTTTT. This codes for CATSRPTDGVNEKLFF.

This clone was counted a single time. This chain links TRBV6-1 with TRBJ2-3; D perhaps matches TRBD1 (6 bases). Germline loops: CDR1 MNHNS, CDR2 SASEGT. This CDR3 spans 13 amino acids. Trimming removed 4 bases at V and 6 bases at J, with 11 bases between. In DNA, the CDR3 is TGTGCCAGCAGTGCTAGACAGGAGGATACGCAGTATTTT. Translated, it gives CASSARQEDTQYF.

This rearrangement joins TRBV19 to TRBJ2-1, with 7 nucleotides matching TRBD1. This CDR3 contains 14 residues. Germline-derived CDR1 and CDR2 are LNHDA and SQIVND (reference sequence). J lost 7 bases, V lost 5 bases, and 8 bases had no gene match. This CDR3 reads CASSPQGQRNEQFF. The CDR3, as DNA: TGTGCCAGTAGTCCTCAGGGACAGAGGAATGAGCAGTTCTTC.

The chain carries TRBV6-5 and TRBJ1-1, with D perhaps TRBD1 (5 bases). CDR3 length: 15 amino acids. From germline, CDR1 is MNHEY and CDR2 SVGAGI. The V end lost 0 bases, the J end lost 1 base, and 9 bases lay between the germline ends. This CDR3 reads CASSYSTASNTEAFF. CDR3 sequence (DNA): TGTGCCAGCAGTTACTCGACAGCTTCGAACACTGAAGCTTTCTTT.

The rearrangement joins TRBV10-3 to TRBJ2-2, with D tentatively TRBD1 (7 bases). Germline CDR1 ENHRY, CDR2 SYGVKD. Deletions cut 6 bases from V and 7 bases from J, with 12 bases between. The CDR3 contains 13 residues. The CDR3 DNA reads as TGTGCCATCAGGGAGGGGGCTGACGGGGAGCTGTTTTTT. This sequence encodes CAIREGADGELFF.

In its sample, this clone was seen once. The CDR3 spells CASSPGQGYNSPLHF. CDR3 coding DNA: TGTGCCAGCTCACCAGGGCAGGGTTATAATTCACCCCTCCACTTT. The chain is built from TRBV18 and TRBJ1-6, with D perhaps matching TRBD1 (5 bases). Trimming pared 2 bases from V and 4 bases from J, leaving 9 bases between. This CDR3 spans 15 amino acids. In germline, CDR1 is KGHSH, CDR2 LQKENI. Full variable domain (missing parts from reference TRBV18 and TRBJ1-6): NAGVMQNPRHLVRRRGQEARLRCSPMKGHSHVYWYRQLPEEGLKFMVYLQKENIIDESGMPKERFSAEFPKEGPSILRIQQVVRGDSAAYFCASSPGQGYNSPLHFGNGTRLTVT.

This clone turned up a few times. This sequence joins TRBV9 and TRBJ1-2; 7 bases are a match to TRBD1. The CDR3 runs to 14 residues. The V and J ends lost 6 bases and 2 bases, in that order; junction bases with no gene match: 7. Germline assignment: CDR1 SGDLS and CDR2 YYNGEE. The CDR3 reads CASTGQVSNYGYTF. CDR3 coding DNA: TGTGCCAGCACCGGACAGGTTTCAAACTATGGCTACACCTTC.

The chain combines TRBV9 with TRBJ2-7; D gene unclear. This CDR3 is 15 amino acids long. Per germline, CDR1 SGDLS and CDR2 YYNGEE. Trimming took off 0 bases at V and 0 bases at J, with 10 bases between the two ends. CDR3 region: CASSVGVDSSYEQYF. In nucleotides, the CDR3 is TGTGCCAGCAGCGTAGGAGTAGATAGCTCCTACGAGCAGTACTTC. Complete variable domain (other parts from reference TRBV9 and TRBJ2-7): DSGVTQTPKHLITATGQRVTLRCSPRSGDLSVYWYQQSLDQGLQFLIQYYNGEERAKGNILERFSAQQFPDLHSELNLSSLELGDSALYFCASSVGVDSSYEQYFGPGTRLTVT.